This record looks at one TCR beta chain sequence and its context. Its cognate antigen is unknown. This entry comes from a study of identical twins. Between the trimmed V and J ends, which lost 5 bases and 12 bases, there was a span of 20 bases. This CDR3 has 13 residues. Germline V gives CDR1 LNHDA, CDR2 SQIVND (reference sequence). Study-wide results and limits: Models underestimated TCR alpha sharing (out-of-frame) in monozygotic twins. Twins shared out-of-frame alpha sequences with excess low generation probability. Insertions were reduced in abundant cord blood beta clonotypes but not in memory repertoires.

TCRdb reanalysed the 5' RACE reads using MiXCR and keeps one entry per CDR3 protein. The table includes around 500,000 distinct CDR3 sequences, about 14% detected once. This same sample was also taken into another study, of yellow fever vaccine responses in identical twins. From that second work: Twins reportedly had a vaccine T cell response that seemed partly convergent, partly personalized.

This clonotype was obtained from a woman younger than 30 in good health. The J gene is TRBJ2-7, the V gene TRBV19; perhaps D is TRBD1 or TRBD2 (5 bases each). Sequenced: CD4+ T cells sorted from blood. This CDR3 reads CASSFHTGTVVYF. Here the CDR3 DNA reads TGTGCCAGTAGTTTTCACACCGGGACCGTCGTGTACTTC.